This T cell receptor beta chain was observed in a study of Ad26.COV2.S vaccination and SARS-CoV-2 variants. Overall study: Once, or twice with 56 days between doses, Ad26.COV2.S was given intramuscularly. Findings and caveats of the study: Marked by substantial breadth, spike-specific CD8+ and CD4+ T cell responses were reportedly seen after vaccination.

Treatment of the sample: 15 to 20 received Ad26.COV2.S at low or high dose, single or two shots; several received placebo; per-sample allocation not given. It was on day 63 after the first vaccine or placebo injection that samples were taken. With respect to this clone: Its specificity is unknown.

Germline CDR1 reads SNHLY; CDR2 reads FYNNEI. V shed 6 bases and J shed 1 base, with 9 bases lying between them. The CDR3 contains 13 residues. TCRdb's copy holds only in-frame clones and misses some; the assay was immunoSEQ multiplex PCR. The table includes more than 350,000 clones, roughly 90% detected once. The sequence was collected from a person aged 18-60 years who received the Ad26.COV2.S COVID-19 vaccine or a placebo. The chain carries TRBV2 and TRBJ1-1, with a tentative D call TRBD1 (5 bases). The sample here was peripheral blood, taken in a trial of Ad26.COV2.S vaccine versus placebo. As DNA, the CDR3 is TGTGCCAGCAGGGGAGGGGCGAACACTGAAGCTTTCTTT. This encodes CASRGGANTEAFF.